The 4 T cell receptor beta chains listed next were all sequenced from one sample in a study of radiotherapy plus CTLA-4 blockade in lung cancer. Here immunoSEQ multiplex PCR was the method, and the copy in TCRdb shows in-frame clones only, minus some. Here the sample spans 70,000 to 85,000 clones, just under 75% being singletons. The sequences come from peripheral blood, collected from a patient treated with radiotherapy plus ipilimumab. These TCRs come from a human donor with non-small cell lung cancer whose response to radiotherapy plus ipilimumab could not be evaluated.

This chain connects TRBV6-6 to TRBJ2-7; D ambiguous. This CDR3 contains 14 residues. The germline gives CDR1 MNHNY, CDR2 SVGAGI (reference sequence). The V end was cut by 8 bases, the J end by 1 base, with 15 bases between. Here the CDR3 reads CASSSTPSSYEQYF. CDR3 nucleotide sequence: TGTGCCAGCTCCTCGACACCGTCTTCCTACGAGCAGTACTTC.

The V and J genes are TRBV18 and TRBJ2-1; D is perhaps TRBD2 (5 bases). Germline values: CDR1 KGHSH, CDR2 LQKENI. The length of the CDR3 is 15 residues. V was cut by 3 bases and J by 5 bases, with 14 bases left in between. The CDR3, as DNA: TGTGCCAGCTCACCTGCAGCCGGGGTCAACAATGAGCAGTTCTTC. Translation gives CASSPAAGVNNEQFF.

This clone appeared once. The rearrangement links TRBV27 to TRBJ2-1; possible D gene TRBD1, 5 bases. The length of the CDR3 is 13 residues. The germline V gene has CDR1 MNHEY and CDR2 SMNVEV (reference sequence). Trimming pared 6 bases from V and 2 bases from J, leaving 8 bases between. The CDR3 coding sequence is TGTGCCAGCAGGGACATCACCTACAATGAGCAGTTCTTC. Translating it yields CASRDITYNEQFF.

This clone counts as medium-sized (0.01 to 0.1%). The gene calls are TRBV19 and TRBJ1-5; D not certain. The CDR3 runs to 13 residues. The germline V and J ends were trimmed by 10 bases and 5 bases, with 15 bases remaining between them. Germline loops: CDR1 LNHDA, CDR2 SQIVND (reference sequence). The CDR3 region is CATSLGRDQPQHF. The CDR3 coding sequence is TGTGCCACTTCGTTGGGCCGAGATCAGCCCCAGCATTTT. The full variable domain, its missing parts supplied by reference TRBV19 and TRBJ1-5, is DGGITQSPKYLFRKEGQNVTLSCEQNLNHDAMYWYRQDPGQGLRLIYYSQIVNDFQKGDIAEGYSVSREKKESFPLTVTSAQKNPTAFYLCATSLGRDQPQHFGDGTRLSIL.